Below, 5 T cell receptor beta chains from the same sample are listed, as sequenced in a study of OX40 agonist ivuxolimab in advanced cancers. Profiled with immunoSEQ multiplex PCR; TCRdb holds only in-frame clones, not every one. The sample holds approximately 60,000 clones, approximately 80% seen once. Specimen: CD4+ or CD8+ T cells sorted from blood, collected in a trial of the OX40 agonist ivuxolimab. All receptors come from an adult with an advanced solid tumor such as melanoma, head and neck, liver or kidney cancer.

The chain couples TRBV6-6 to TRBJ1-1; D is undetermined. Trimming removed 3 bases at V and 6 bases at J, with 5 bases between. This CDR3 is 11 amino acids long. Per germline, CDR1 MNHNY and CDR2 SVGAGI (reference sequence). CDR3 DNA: TGTGCCAGCAGTTATAGGTCTGAAGCTTTCTTT. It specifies CASSYRSEAFF.

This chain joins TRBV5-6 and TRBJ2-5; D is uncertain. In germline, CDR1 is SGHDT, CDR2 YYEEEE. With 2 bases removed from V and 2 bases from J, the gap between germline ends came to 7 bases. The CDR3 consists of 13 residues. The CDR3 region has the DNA TGTGCCAGCAGCTTAGGGCAGCAAGAGACCCAGTACTTC. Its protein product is CASSLGQQETQYF.

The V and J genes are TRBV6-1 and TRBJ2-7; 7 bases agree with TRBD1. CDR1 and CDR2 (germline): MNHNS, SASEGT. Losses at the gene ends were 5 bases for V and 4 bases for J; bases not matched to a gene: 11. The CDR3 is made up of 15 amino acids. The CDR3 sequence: CASSRTLGTEYEQYF. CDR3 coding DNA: TGTGCCAGCAGTCGTACTCTCGGGACAGAGTACGAGCAGTACTTC.

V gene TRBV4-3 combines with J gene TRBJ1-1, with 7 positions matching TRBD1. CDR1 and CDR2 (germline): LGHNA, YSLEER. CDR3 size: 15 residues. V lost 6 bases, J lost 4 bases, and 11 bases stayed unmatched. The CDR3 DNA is TGCGCCAGCAGGCTAGACAGGGCTGGTAGCACTGAAGCTTTCTTT. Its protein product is CASRLDRAGSTEAFF.

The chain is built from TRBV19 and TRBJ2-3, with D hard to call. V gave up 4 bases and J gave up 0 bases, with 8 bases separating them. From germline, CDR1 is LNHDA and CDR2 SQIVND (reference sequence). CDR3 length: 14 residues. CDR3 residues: CASSRSGSTDTQYF. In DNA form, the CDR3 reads TGTGCCAGTAGTAGGTCTGGGAGCACAGATACGCAGTATTTT.